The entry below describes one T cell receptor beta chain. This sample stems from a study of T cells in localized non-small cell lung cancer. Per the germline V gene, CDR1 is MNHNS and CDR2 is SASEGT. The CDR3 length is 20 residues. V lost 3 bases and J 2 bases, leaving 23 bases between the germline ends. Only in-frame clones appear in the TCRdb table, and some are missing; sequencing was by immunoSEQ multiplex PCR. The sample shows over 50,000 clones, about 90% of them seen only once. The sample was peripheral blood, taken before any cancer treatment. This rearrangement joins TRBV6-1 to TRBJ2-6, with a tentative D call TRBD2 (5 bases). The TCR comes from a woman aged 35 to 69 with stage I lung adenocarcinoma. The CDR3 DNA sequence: TGTGCCAGCAGTGACGAAGTGAAACGAGGGATCCAGACTGGGGCCAACGTCCTGACTTTC. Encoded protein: CASSDEVKRGIQTGANVLTF.